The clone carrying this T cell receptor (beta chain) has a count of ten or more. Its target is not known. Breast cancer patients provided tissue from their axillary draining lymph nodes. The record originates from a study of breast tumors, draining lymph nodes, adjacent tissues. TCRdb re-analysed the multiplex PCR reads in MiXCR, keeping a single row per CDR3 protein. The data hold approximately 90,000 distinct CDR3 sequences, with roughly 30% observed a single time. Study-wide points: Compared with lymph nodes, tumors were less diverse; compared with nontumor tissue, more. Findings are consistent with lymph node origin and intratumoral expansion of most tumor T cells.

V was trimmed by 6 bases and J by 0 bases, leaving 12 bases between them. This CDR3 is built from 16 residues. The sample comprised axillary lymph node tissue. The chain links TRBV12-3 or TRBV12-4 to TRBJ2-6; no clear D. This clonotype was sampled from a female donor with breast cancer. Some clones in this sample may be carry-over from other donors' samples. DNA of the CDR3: TGTGCCAGCAGCCCCAGATCCCACTCTGGGGCCAACGTCCTGACTTTC. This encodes CASSPRSHSGANVLTF.